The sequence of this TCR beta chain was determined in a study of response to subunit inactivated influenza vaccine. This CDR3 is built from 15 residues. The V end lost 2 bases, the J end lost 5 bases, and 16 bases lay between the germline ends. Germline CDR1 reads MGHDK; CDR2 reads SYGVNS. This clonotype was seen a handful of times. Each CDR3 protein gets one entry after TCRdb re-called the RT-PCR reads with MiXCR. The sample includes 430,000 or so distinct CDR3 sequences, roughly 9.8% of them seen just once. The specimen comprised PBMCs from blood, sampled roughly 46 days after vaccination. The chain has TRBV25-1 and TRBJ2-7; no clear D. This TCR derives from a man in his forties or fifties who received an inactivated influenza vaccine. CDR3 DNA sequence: TGTGCCAGCAGTGAACAATCACACCAAAGGAACGAGCAGTACTTC. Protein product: CASSEQSHQRNEQYF.